The TCR beta chain described here comes from a study of blood T cell repertoires in COVID-19. Study information: Nucleic acid was either cDNA or gDNA, and it came from T cells, B-cell-depleted T cells, or PBMCs.

This CDR3 has 14 residues. CDR1 and CDR2 (germline): MNHEY, SMNVEV (reference sequence). V shed 6 bases, J shed 10 bases, and the junction held 14 bases outside the gene matches. Clones were read by immunoSEQ multiplex PCR, and TCRdb kept only the in-frame ones, dropping some. The table includes about 310,000 clones, roughly 86% detected once. The sample was PBMCs or T cells enriched from blood (not recorded which). The chain carries TRBV27 and TRBJ1-2; 7 bases are a match to TRBD1. The TCR originated in a woman between 25 and 40 years old who had recovered from COVID-19. The CDR3 sequence is CASRGPGQAFFYTF. The CDR3 DNA reads as TGTGCCAGCAGAGGACCAGGACAGGCGTTTTTCTACACCTTC.